The present T cell receptor beta chain was sequenced within a study of T cells after yellow fever vaccination. The wider study: Fractions of limited cellularity were prepared by means of SMART-Seq v4 Ultra Low Input.

About this clonotype: Its antigen is currently unknown.

Production of TCR cDNA was by 5'RACE template switching, which also added a universal primer site and UMIs. TCRdb reprocessed the 5' RACE reads via MiXCR and lists one record per CDR3 protein. The sample holds under 300,000 distinct CDR3 sequences; about 7.1% are singletons and the top ten take around 0.9%. Study outcomes and limitations: CD4 and CD8 compartments shared a small share of clonotypes, likely from convergent recombination. Abundant clonotypes (contaminants from the bulk population) could be present in FACS-sorted repertoires.

This sample comprised CD4+ T cells sorted from PBMCs, obtained 15 days after the yellow fever booster vaccination. This TCR was recovered from a man younger than 45 who received the YFV17D yellow fever vaccine.

The CDR3 loop is CASTSGGRRTKNIQYF. The CDR3 DNA follows: TGTGCCAGCACCTCCGGGGGCAGGAGAACCAAAAACATTCAGTACTTC. The rearrangement links TRBV7-2 to TRBJ2-4; D possibly uses TRBD1 or TRBD2 (6 bases each). V dropped 7 bases and J dropped 2 bases, with 18 bases sitting between them. CDR1 SGHTA and CDR2 FQGNSA come from the germline V gene. The CDR3 covers 16 residues.